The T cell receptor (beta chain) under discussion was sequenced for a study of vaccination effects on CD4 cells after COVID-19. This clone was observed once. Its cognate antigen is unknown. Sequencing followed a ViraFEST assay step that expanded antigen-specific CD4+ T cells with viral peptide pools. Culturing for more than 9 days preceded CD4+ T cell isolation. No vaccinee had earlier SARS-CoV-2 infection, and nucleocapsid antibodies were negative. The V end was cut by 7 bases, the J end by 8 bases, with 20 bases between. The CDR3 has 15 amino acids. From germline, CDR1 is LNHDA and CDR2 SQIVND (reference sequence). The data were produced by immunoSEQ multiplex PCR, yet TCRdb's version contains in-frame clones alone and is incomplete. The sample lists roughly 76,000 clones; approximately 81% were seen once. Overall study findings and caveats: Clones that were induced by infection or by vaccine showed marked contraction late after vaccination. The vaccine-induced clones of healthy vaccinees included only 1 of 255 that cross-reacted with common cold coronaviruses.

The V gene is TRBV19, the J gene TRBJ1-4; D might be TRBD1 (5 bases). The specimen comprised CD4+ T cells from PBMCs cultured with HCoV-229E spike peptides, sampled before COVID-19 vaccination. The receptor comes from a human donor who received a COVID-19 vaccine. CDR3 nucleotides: TGTGCCAGTAAATCCGGCCTCGGGACTGGCGAAAAACTGTTTTTT. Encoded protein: CASKSGLGTGEKLFF.